At least ten counts were recorded for the clone carrying this T cell receptor beta chain. From germline, CDR1 is MGHRA and CDR2 YSYEKL. V was pared by 2 bases and J by 10 bases, with 19 bases between. The CDR3 runs to 15 residues. The data originate from a study of spatial heterogeneity in lung cancer. The time point was: sample taken at primary tumor resection. Whole RNA obtained from tumor, nontumor lung or frozen PBMC underwent sequencing without sorting. Each CDR3 protein gets one entry after TCRdb re-called the 5' RACE reads with MiXCR. The sample records about 23,000 distinct CDR3 sequences, about 3% being singletons.

Sequencing was performed on PBMCs, taken at surgery. This receptor was taken from a female donor with early-stage non-small cell lung cancer. The gene calls are TRBV4-1 and TRBJ2-3, with a possible D match to TRBD2 (6 bases). CDR3 sequence reads: CASSQPTGLNGPQYF. DNA for the CDR3: TGCGCCAGCAGCCAACCAACGGGACTCAACGGGCCGCAGTATTTT.